What follows describes a single TCR beta chain. Clones were sequenced by immunoSEQ multiplex PCR, and TCRdb holds only the in-frame ones, with some missing. The data show hundreds of thousands of clones, around 82% seen once. The sample comes from a study of blood T cell repertoires in COVID-19. Study details: Sites in the United States, Italy and Spain provided acute and convalescent COVID-19 samples. Sample material is recorded as cDNA or gDNA derived from T cells, B-cell-depleted T cells, or PBMCs.

Researchers sorted participants into cohorts using their self-reported clinical history. V lost 3 bases and J lost 8; bases outside the gene matches: 4. Germline CDR1 is SGDLS and CDR2 is YYNGEE. The CDR3 covers 13 residues. The source of this sequence is a man aged 30 to 39 with acute COVID-19. The chain has TRBV9 and TRBJ1-4; TRBD1 agrees at 7 bases. The material sequenced was PBMCs or T cells enriched from blood (not recorded which). The CDR3 nucleotides are TGTGCCAGCAGCGATACAGGGGAAGAAAAACTGTTTTTT. It codes for CASSDTGEEKLFF.